The 20 T cell receptor beta chains below come from one sample, sequenced in a study of T cell responses to AZD1222 COVID-19 vaccine. Some clones are missing from TCRdb's copy, which holds only in-frame ones; the method was immunoSEQ multiplex PCR. This sample has roughly 53,000 clones, with approximately 85% found just once. This specimen was peripheral blood, taken on day 0 of MenACWY control vaccination. The receptors derive from an adult in good health.

The chain uses TRBV7-9 and TRBJ2-2, with 9 nucleotides matching TRBD1. The CDR3 contains 16 residues. CDR1 and CDR2 (germline): SEHNR, FQNEAQ (reference sequence). V was clipped by 6 bases and J by 5 bases; unmatched bases: 10. The CDR3 sequence is CASRPNRGRSTGELFF. CDR3 DNA: TGTGCCAGCAGACCTAACAGGGGGCGTAGTACCGGGGAGCTGTTTTTT.

The V call is TRBV28, the J call TRBJ1-5; 7 bases line up with TRBD1. V trimming: 4 bases; J trimming: 0 bases; junction bases outside the gene matches: 9. The CDR3 covers 17 residues. Germline CDR1 reads MDHEN; CDR2 reads SYDVKM. The CDR3 region has the DNA TGTGCCAGCAGTTCCTTGACAGGGAGTTATAGCAATCAGCCCCAGCATTTT. This gives the protein CASSSLTGSYSNQPQHF.

The rearrangement joins TRBV30 to TRBJ1-2; D gene ambiguous. The CDR3 covers 13 residues. CDR1 and CDR2 (germline): GTSNPN, SVGIG (reference sequence). V was clipped by 2 bases and J by 6 bases, with 13 bases between them. CDR3 DNA sequence: TGTGCCTGGAGTATCAACAGTCGCCATGGCTACACCTTC. Its translation is CAWSINSRHGYTF.

Comments on this clone: Other DNA sequences of this sample code for an identical CDR3. This rearrangement joins TRBV19 to TRBJ2-2; no clear D. This CDR3 has 13 residues. Germline V CDR1 and CDR2: LNHDA, SQIVND (reference sequence). Trimming took 4 bases from V and 0 from J, leaving 3 bases between them. The CDR3 sequence is CASSNPNTGELFF. CDR3 sequence (DNA): TGTGCCAGTAGTAATCCGAACACCGGGGAGCTGTTTTTT. Based on the CDR3 plus reference TRBV19 and TRBJ2-2, the full variable domain is DGGITQSPKYLFRKEGQNVTLSCEQNLNHDAMYWYRQDPGQGLRLIYYSQIVNDFQKGDIAEGYSVSREKKESFPLTVTSAQKNPTAFYLCASSNPNTGELFFGEGSRLTVL.

The rearrangement uses TRBV14 and TRBJ1-1, with D perhaps matching TRBD1 (5 bases). Germline CDR1 reads SGHDN; CDR2 reads FVKESK. V gave up 4 bases and J gave up 1 base, with 7 bases separating them. The CDR3 consists of 13 residues. The DNA for the CDR3 is TGTGCCAGCAGCCGACAGCAGAACACTGAAGCTTTCTTT. It codes for CASSRQQNTEAFF.

The rearrangement uses TRBV6-2 or TRBV6-3 and TRBJ2-5; TRBD1 matches 7 bases. The V gene end was trimmed by 0 bases and the J gene end by 2 bases; junction bases not matched to a gene: 9. CDR3 length equals 17 residues. Germline V lookup: CDR1 MNHEY, CDR2 SVGEGT. The CDR3 DNA follows: TGTGCCAGCAGTTACTCCCTTTACAGGGGCCTTCAAGAGACCCAGTACTTC. It specifies CASSYSLYRGLQETQYF.

This clone has just a few counts. The CDR3 region is CSASLGGQETQYF. The CDR3 DNA reads as TGCAGTGCTAGTCTGGGGGGACAAGAGACCCAGTACTTC. This rearrangement joins TRBV20-1 to TRBJ2-5; D possibly corresponds to TRBD2 (6 bases). This CDR3 has 13 amino acids. Germline CDR1 is DFQATT and CDR2 is SNEGSKA (reference sequence). The V end was cut by 3 bases, the J end by 2 bases, with 10 bases between.

The J gene is TRBJ2-3, the V gene TRBV3-1 (or the pseudogene TRBV3-2), with D hard to call. The CDR3 consists of 14 residues. Germline CDR1 reads LGHDT; CDR2 reads YNNKEL (reference sequence). The V gene lost 3 bases and the J gene lost 5 bases, with 12 bases spanning the gap. This CDR3 is CASSHISLLDTQYF. As DNA, the CDR3 is TGTGCCAGCAGCCACATCTCCCTGTTAGATACGCAGTATTTT.

This chain links TRBV2 with TRBJ1-5; 10 bases agree with TRBD1. The trim removed 7 bases at V and 7 bases at J, leaving 4 bases unmatched. CDR3 length: 13 amino acids. The germline V gene has CDR1 SNHLY and CDR2 FYNNEI. The CDR3 DNA reads as TGTGCCAGCACCGGACAGGGGGACCAGCCCCAGCATTTT. Amino acid sequence: CASTGQGDQPQHF.

This chain links TRBV7-8 with TRBJ2-7; a possible D gene is TRBD1 (7 bases). Trimming cost V 5 bases and J 6 bases, with 23 bases left between them. The germline CDR1 and CDR2 sequences are SGHVS and FQNEAQ. The CDR3 is 16 residues long. The CDR3 protein is CASSHRDREVLGEQYF. The DNA of the CDR3 is TGTGCCAGCAGCCACAGAGACAGGGAGGTATTGGGCGAGCAGTACTTC.

This clone occurred a few times. The V call is TRBV6-5, the J call TRBJ1-2; tentatively, D is TRBD1 (6 bases). Germline CDR1 reads MNHEY; CDR2 reads SVGAGI. The V gene lost 10 bases and the J gene lost 4 bases, with 16 bases spanning the gap. The CDR3 is made up of 13 amino acids. This chain's CDR3 is CATNPGAGYGYTF. The CDR3 DNA reads TGTGCCACCAACCCGGGGGCAGGCTATGGCTACACCTTC.

The chain carries TRBV30 and TRBJ1-1, with D unresolved. The CDR3 has 14 residues. The V and J ends lost 0 bases and 1 base respectively, with 9 bases between them. Germline V gene data show CDR1 as GTSNPN and CDR2 as SVGIG (reference sequence). As DNA, the CDR3 is TGTGCCTGGAGTGTACGAGGGCGGAACACTGAAGCTTTCTTT. Translated, it gives CAWSVRGRNTEAFF.

The chain is built from TRBV4-2 and TRBJ2-1, with 11 bases that match TRBD1. The V gene end was trimmed by 1 base and the J gene end by 6 bases; junction bases not matched to a gene: 11. The CDR3 loop spans 18 amino acids. The V gene's germline CDR1 is LGHNA and CDR2 YNFKEQ. The CDR3 DNA is TGTGCCAGCAGCCAAGCCGGACGGACAGGGGGCTGGGGCAATGAGCAGTTCTTC. Amino acid sequence: CASSQAGRTGGWGNEQFF.

This clone is deemed large. V is TRBV3-1 (or the pseudogene TRBV3-2) and J is TRBJ2-5; 11 bases align to TRBD2. Germline V lookup: CDR1 LGHDT, CDR2 YNNKEL (reference sequence). V lost 0 bases to trimming and J lost 5 bases; unmatched junction nucleotides: 14. The CDR3 sequence is 19 residues long. CDR3 sequence: CASSQDVAGGPGGVETQYF. CDR3 DNA sequence: TGTGCCAGCAGCCAAGACGTAGCGGGAGGGCCGGGTGGTGTCGAGACCCAGTACTTC.

The CDR3 DNA sequence: TGTGCCAGCAGTGTGAACTCCTACTTAGTTCAAGAGACCCAGTACTTC. It yields the protein CASSVNSYLVQETQYF. The chain carries TRBV2 and TRBJ2-5; D is ambiguous. Germline V gene sequence: CDR1 SNHLY, CDR2 FYNNEI. V was shortened by 4 bases and J by 2 bases, with 17 bases between the two germline ends. This CDR3 spans 16 amino acids.

The gene calls are TRBV9 and TRBJ2-7; the D gene is possibly TRBD2 (6 bases). Trimming left V 0 bases short and J 2 bases short, with 12 bases between. This CDR3 spans 15 amino acids. Germline loops: CDR1 SGDLS, CDR2 YYNGEE. CDR3 amino acids: CASSVGSSVTYEQYF. The CDR3 bases are TGTGCCAGCAGCGTAGGCTCTAGCGTTACCTACGAGCAGTACTTC.

The chain employs TRBV28 and TRBJ2-7; 8 bases match TRBD2. CDR1 and CDR2 from the germline V gene are MDHEN and SYDVKM. This CDR3 comprises 17 residues. J lost 1 base, V lost 5 bases, and 13 bases had no gene match. The CDR3 DNA reads as TGTGCCAGCAGTGGGGGTGGTTGGCGGGAGGATTCCTACGAGCAGTACTTC. It encodes CASSGGGWREDSYEQYF.

The V and J genes are TRBV19 and TRBJ2-7; 10 nucleotides match TRBD2. The CDR3 contains 15 residues. V shed 5 bases and J 4 bases; nucleotides not matched to a gene: 8. Germline loops: CDR1 LNHDA, CDR2 SQIVND (reference sequence). CDR3 in DNA: TGTGCCAGTAGTGGGGTGGCTAGCGGGAGTTACGAGCAGTACTTC. This gives the protein CASSGVASGSYEQYF.

This chain uses TRBV6-2 or TRBV6-3 with TRBJ2-7, with 11 bases that match TRBD2. CDR1 and CDR2 from the germline V gene are MNHEY and SVGEGT. The CDR3 totals 15 residues. V was pared by 7 bases and J by 0 bases, with 5 bases of the junction left unmatched. CDR3 region: CASIPGTSGSYEQYF. Here the CDR3 DNA reads TGTGCCAGCATCCCCGGGACTAGCGGCTCCTACGAGCAGTACTTC.

This chain links TRBV11-3 with TRBJ2-7; 13 bases are shared with TRBD2. The V segment lost 5 bases and the J segment 5 bases; nucleotides outside the gene matches: 9. The CDR3 extends over 16 amino acids. CDR1 is SGHNT, CDR2 YENEEA, per germline. The CDR3 DNA reads as TGTGCCAGCAGCCGATCCACTAGCGGGAGGGTCGACGAGCAGTACTTC. This gives the protein CASSRSTSGRVDEQYF.